Presented here are 32 T cell receptor beta chains from one specimen sequenced in a study of cytomegalovirus exposure and HLA in healthy donors. The primer mix had 60 Vbeta and 13 Jbeta primers. The data were produced by immunoSEQ multiplex PCR, yet TCRdb's version contains in-frame clones alone and is incomplete. The table has 150,000 to 180,000 clones, roughly 80% seen once. What was sequenced was PBMCs. Receptors originate from a man aged 25 to 45 in good health and CMV-seropositive.

The gene calls are TRBV4-1 and TRBJ2-2; possible D gene TRBD1, 5 bases. The CDR3 has 16 amino acids. Germline V gives CDR1 MGHRA, CDR2 YSYEKL. V lost 2 bases, J lost 5 bases, and 15 bases lay in between. CDR3 coding DNA: TGCGCCAGCAGCCAAATTTGGGCTCAGGGAACCGGGGAGCTGTTTTTT. Amino acid sequence: CASSQIWAQGTGELFF.

The V call is TRBV7-6, the J call TRBJ2-7; TRBD1 matches at 7 bases. This CDR3 is built from 15 residues. V lost 5 bases to trimming and J lost 4 bases; unmatched junction nucleotides: 11. Germline assignment: CDR1 SGHVS and CDR2 FNYEAQ. Written as DNA, the CDR3 is TGTGCCAGCAGCCCAGAGAGGGACAGTTATTACGAGCAGTACTTC. This gives the protein CASSPERDSYYEQYF.

This chain joins TRBV7-2 and TRBJ2-1; perhaps TRBD2 as D (6 bases). V dropped 3 bases and J dropped 9 bases, with 21 bases sitting between them. CDR1 SGHTA and CDR2 FQGNSA come from the germline V gene. The CDR3 length is 16 residues. The CDR3: CASSFLSGGRSGEQFF. As DNA, the CDR3 is TGTGCCAGCAGCTTTCTTAGCGGAGGACGGTCCGGTGAGCAGTTCTTC.

The chain carries TRBV6-6 and TRBJ2-3; the match to TRBD2 covers 7 bases. Germline V gene data show CDR1 as MNHNY and CDR2 as SVGAGI (reference sequence). J lost 5 bases, V lost 8 bases, and 1 base had no gene match. The CDR3 is 11 residues long. CDR3 DNA sequence: TGTGCCAGCTTAGCGGGAGATACGCAGTATTTT. It translates to CASLAGDTQYF.

This chain uses TRBV7-9 with TRBJ2-5; 13 nucleotides align to TRBD2. Germline loops: CDR1 SEHNR, CDR2 FQNEAQ (reference sequence). This CDR3 is 15 amino acids long. J was trimmed by 5 bases and V by 5 bases; bases with no gene match: 5. CDR3: CASSPTSGRWETQYF. The CDR3 DNA is TGTGCCAGCAGCCCGACTAGCGGGAGGTGGGAGACCCAGTACTTC.

This clone appeared a single time. The V and J genes are TRBV5-8 and TRBJ2-7; D uncertain. The V gene lost 0 bases and the J gene lost 2 bases, with 6 bases spanning the gap. From germline, CDR1 is SGHTS and CDR2 YDEGEE. The CDR3 runs to 13 residues. For the CDR3, the DNA is TGTGCCAGCAGCTTGGGGCCGACCTACGAGCAGTACTTC. This codes for CASSLGPTYEQYF.

The chain employs TRBV11-2 and TRBJ2-3, with TRBD2 matching 8 bases. V shed 2 bases, J shed 5 bases, and the junction held 9 bases outside the gene matches. The CDR3 length is 16 residues. Germline lookup yields CDR1 SGHAT and CDR2 FQNNGV. The CDR3 region is CASSLMFSGNGDTQYF. DNA of the CDR3: TGTGCCAGCAGCTTAATGTTTAGCGGGAACGGAGATACGCAGTATTTT.

CDR3 in DNA: TGTGCCAGCAACTCCGACGTAGGGCGGGAGCGCACCGGGGAGCTGTTTTTT. Translation: CASNSDVGRERTGELFF. The chain recombines TRBV27 with TRBJ2-2; 7 nucleotides match TRBD2. In germline, CDR1 is MNHEY, CDR2 SMNVEV (reference sequence). There are 17 residues in the CDR3. With 7 bases clipped from V and 4 bases from J, the junction kept 15 bases outside the gene matches.

CDR3 sequence: CATSRDVPGLAGGYVREQYF. Written as DNA, the CDR3 is TGTGCCACCAGCAGAGACGTACCGGGACTAGCGGGAGGATACGTCCGCGAGCAGTACTTC. This chain connects TRBV15 to TRBJ2-7, with TRBD2 identical over 15 bases. The CDR3 runs 20 residues. Germline values: CDR1 LNHNV, CDR2 YYDKDF (reference sequence). The junction had 15 bases not matched to a gene; V was cut back by 0 bases and J by 6 bases.

The rearrangement joins TRBV6-5 to TRBJ1-2; D is uncertain. Deletions cut 6 bases from V and 2 bases from J, with 10 bases between. The CDR3 runs to 13 residues. Germline CDR1 and CDR2: MNHEY and SVGAGI. The CDR3 protein is CASSPYNNYGYTF. CDR3 sequence (DNA): TGTGCCAGCAGCCCCTATAACAACTATGGCTACACCTTC.

Remarks on this clone: At one boundary the junction diverges from the germline segment, which might be a read error. The J gene is TRBJ2-7, the V gene TRBV7-7; 8 bases line up with TRBD2. This CDR3 is 13 amino acids long. Looked up from germline, CDR1 is SSHAT and CDR2 is FNYEAQ (reference sequence). Here the CDR3 DNA reads TGTGCTAGCAGCCTCGGACTAGCAGGCGAGCAGTACTTC. This encodes CASSLGLAGEQYF.

The chain carries TRBV5-4 and TRBJ2-7; 12 bases are shared with TRBD1. Germline V CDR1 and CDR2: SGHNT, YYREEE (reference sequence). The CDR3 totals 13 residues. Trimming took 9 bases from V and 7 from J; bases not matched to a gene: 8. CDR3 residues: CATGTGGAGEQYF. In nucleotides, the CDR3 is TGTGCCACCGGGACAGGGGGCGCGGGAGAGCAGTACTTC.

The chain has TRBV6-5 and TRBJ1-5; D is unresolved. Germline V lookup: CDR1 MNHEY, CDR2 SVGAGI. Deletions cut 6 bases from V and 0 bases from J, with 9 bases between. The CDR3 has 14 residues. The CDR3 bases are TGTGCCAGCAGCCCTTTTTATAGCAATCAGCCCCAGCATTTT. Protein: CASSPFYSNQPQHF.

This chain connects TRBV10-3 to TRBJ2-5, with 7 bases aligning to TRBD2. V was pared by 7 bases and J by 1 base, with 3 bases of the junction left unmatched. Germline V lookup: CDR1 ENHRY, CDR2 SYGVKD. CDR3 size: 13 residues. The CDR3 region has the DNA TGTGCCATCACCAGCGGGGTCCAAGAGACCCAGTACTTC. Encoded protein: CAITSGVQETQYF.

The chain has TRBV30 and TRBJ2-7; 13 bases fit TRBD2. The CDR3 loop spans 18 amino acids. The germline V gene encodes CDR1 GTSNPN and CDR2 SVGIG (reference sequence). V lost 2 bases and J lost 6; bases outside the gene matches: 16. As DNA, the CDR3 is TGTGCCTGGAGTTTCATCCGGACTAGCGGGGGTCGTTCCGGCGAGCAGTACTTC. The encoded protein is CAWSFIRTSGGRSGEQYF. Complete variable domain (other parts from reference TRBV30 and TRBJ2-7): SQTIHQWPATLVQPVGSPLSLECTVEGTSNPNLYWYRQAAGRGLQLLFYSVGIGQISSEVPQNLSASRPQDRQFILSSKKLLLSDSGFYLCAWSFIRTSGGRSGEQYFGPGTRLTVT.

The V gene is TRBV7-9, the J gene TRBJ2-5; D ambiguous. CDR1 and CDR2 (germline): SEHNR, FQNEAQ (reference sequence). This CDR3 has 16 amino acids. V was shortened by 1 base and J by 3 bases, with 15 bases between the two germline ends. The CDR3 coding sequence is TGTGCCAGCAGCTTAGTTTATCTTCCCTACGAAGAGACCCAGTACTTC. It codes for CASSLVYLPYEETQYF.

This clone was picked up one time. The same CDR3 is also encoded by other DNA sequences in this sample. CDR3 nucleotides: TGTGCCAGCAGCCCAGGACAGCAAGAGACCCAGTACTTC. Translated, it gives CASSPGQQETQYF. The rearrangement joins TRBV7-3 to TRBJ2-5, with a possible D match to TRBD1 (6 bases). Trimming shortened V by 5 bases and J by 2 bases, and 9 bases separated the two germline ends. Germline-derived CDR1 and CDR2 are SGHTA and FQGTGA. The CDR3 contains 13 residues. Looking up the rest from reference TRBV7-3 and TRBJ2-5 gives the full variable domain: GAGVSQTPSNKVTEKGKYVELRCDPISGHTALYWYRQSLGQGPEFLIYFQGTGAADDSGLPNDRFFAVRPEGSVSTLKIQRTERGDSAVYLCASSPGQQETQYFGPGTRLLVL.

This sequence joins TRBV27 and TRBJ2-5; D not resolved. From germline, CDR1 is MNHEY and CDR2 SMNVEV (reference sequence). The CDR3 sequence is 14 residues long. The V and J ends lost 6 bases and 1 base respectively, with 12 bases between them. CDR3 bases: TGTGCCAGCAGGCCCTTGCGTCGCCAAGAGACCCAGTACTTC. This codes for CASRPLRRQETQYF.

The chain employs TRBV6-5 and TRBJ1-2, with 8 bases matching TRBD1. CDR1 and CDR2 (germline): MNHEY, SVGAGI. This CDR3 has 13 amino acids. The V and J ends lost 6 bases and 4 bases, in that order; junction bases with no gene match: 4. The CDR3 DNA sequence: TGTGCCAGCAGCCAAGACAGGGGCTATGGCTACACCTTC. Protein sequence: CASSQDRGYGYTF.

This chain joins TRBV15 and TRBJ1-2, with a weak D call TRBD1 (5 bases). Germline-derived CDR1 and CDR2 are LNHNV and YYDKDF (reference sequence). The V and J ends lost 8 bases and 8 bases respectively, with 18 bases between them. This CDR3 comprises 13 residues. This chain's CDR3 is CATQPSLRGGYTF. CDR3 bases: TGTGCCACCCAACCGAGTCTTCGGGGGGGCTACACCTTC.

This clone was seen just once. This chain links TRBV28 with TRBJ2-5; D is possibly TRBD1 (5 bases). Per germline, CDR1 MDHEN and CDR2 SYDVKM. This CDR3 has 15 residues. Trimming cost V 3 bases and J 5 bases, with 16 bases left between them. DNA of the CDR3: TGTGCCAGCAGTTTGCTAAGGGGCGAAAGGGAGACCCAGTACTTC. Translation gives CASSLLRGERETQYF.

This chain connects TRBV5-6 to TRBJ2-7; 7 bases match TRBD1. After removal of 5 bases from V and 7 bases from J, the junction contained 9 bases not matched to a gene. The germline gives CDR1 SGHDT, CDR2 YYEEEE. CDR3 length: 13 amino acids. This CDR3 is CASRTDRLGEQYF. The CDR3 DNA reads TGTGCCAGCAGAACGGACAGGCTTGGGGAGCAGTACTTC.

The table lists this clone with a few counts. V is TRBV2 and J is TRBJ1-1; 11 nucleotides match TRBD1. Trimming at V came to 5 bases and at J to 0 bases, leaving 8 bases not matched to a gene. Germline V CDR1 and CDR2: SNHLY, FYNNEI. This CDR3 region has 17 residues. The CDR3 region is CASSTGTGGSLNTEAFF. The CDR3, as DNA: TGTGCCAGCAGTACCGGGACAGGGGGTTCATTGAACACTGAAGCTTTCTTT.

The rearrangement joins TRBV7-9 to TRBJ2-7, with 10 bases lining up with TRBD2. Germline assignment: CDR1 SEHNR and CDR2 FQNEAQ (reference sequence). The CDR3 runs 14 residues. V trimming: 3 bases; J trimming: 5 bases; junction bases outside the gene matches: 4. This CDR3 reads CASSFSGRPHEQYF. As DNA, the CDR3 is TGTGCCAGCAGCTTTAGCGGGAGGCCCCACGAGCAGTACTTC.

This chain links TRBV10-3 with TRBJ1-2, with D unresolved. The germline CDR1 and CDR2 sequences are ENHRY and SYGVKD. The CDR3 is made up of 14 amino acids. V lost 5 bases and J 8 bases, leaving 18 bases between the germline ends. In DNA, the CDR3 is TGTGCCATCAGTCAGGATGGACGCCCGGGAGGCTACACCTTC. This gives the protein CAISQDGRPGGYTF.

V gene TRBV19 combines with J gene TRBJ2-2; 8 nucleotides line up with TRBD2. V trimming: 6 bases; J trimming: 6 bases; junction bases outside the gene matches: 15. The CDR3 sequence is 17 residues long. CDR1 and CDR2 from the germline V gene are LNHDA and SQIVND (reference sequence). CDR3 DNA: TGTGCCAGTAGCCTGGGGGTAGCGGGAATTTCCTCCGGGGAGCTGTTTTTT. Protein: CASSLGVAGISSGELFF.

Of note for this clone: The sample contains more than one DNA sequence encoding this CDR3. The chain employs TRBV28 and TRBJ2-7; no clear D. Trimming stripped 1 base from V and 3 bases from J, with 10 bases between. Germline CDR1 and CDR2: MDHEN and SYDVKM. The CDR3 runs to 14 residues. The CDR3 bases are TGTGCCAGCAGTTTATCCCCAGGAAACTACGAGCAGTACTTC. Protein: CASSLSPGNYEQYF. Supplemented by reference TRBV28 and TRBJ2-7, the full variable domain reads DVKVTQSSRYLVKRTGEKVFLECVQDMDHENMFWYRQDPGLGLRLIYFSYDVKMKEKGDIPEGYSVSREKKERFSLILESASTNQTSMYLCASSLSPGNYEQYFGPGTRLTVT.

This sequence joins TRBV18 and TRBJ2-7, with a tentative D call TRBD2 (5 bases). Trimming shortened V by 3 bases and J by 5 bases, and 17 bases separated the two germline ends. The CDR3 is 15 amino acids. Germline lookup yields CDR1 KGHSH and CDR2 LQKENI. The CDR3: CASSPLGSGEDEQYF. The CDR3 region has the DNA TGTGCCAGCTCACCCCTGGGGAGCGGAGAGGACGAGCAGTACTTC. Full variable domain (rest looked up from reference TRBV18 and TRBJ2-7): NAGVMQNPRHLVRRRGQEARLRCSPMKGHSHVYWYRQLPEEGLKFMVYLQKENIIDESGMPKERFSAEFPKEGPSILRIQQVVRGDSAAYFCASSPLGSGEDEQYFGPGTRLTVT.

The V call is TRBV28, the J call TRBJ2-7; D possibly corresponds to TRBD1 (5 bases). The CDR3 contains 14 residues. Trimming took off 2 bases at V and 4 bases at J, with 12 bases between the two ends. The germline V gene encodes CDR1 MDHEN and CDR2 SYDVKM. The CDR3 DNA sequence: TGTGCCAGCAGTTTAATGGGGAAGGGGTACGAGCAGTACTTC. As protein: CASSLMGKGYEQYF.

The rearrangement links TRBV6-6 to TRBJ1-1; D possibly corresponds to TRBD1 (6 bases). The CDR3 spans 12 residues. Germline loops: CDR1 MNHNY, CDR2 SVGAGI (reference sequence). V lost 1 base and J lost 8, with 8 bases in between. CDR3 in amino acids: CASSYWTDEAFF. The CDR3 bases are TGTGCCAGCAGTTACTGGACAGACGAAGCTTTCTTT.

The rearrangement joins TRBV11-2 to TRBJ1-2; tentative D call: TRBD1 (5 bases). The CDR3 totals 15 residues. V was pared by 0 bases and J by 5 bases, with 13 bases between. Germline V CDR1 and CDR2: SGHAT, FQNNGV. CDR3 DNA: TGTGCCAGCAGCTTAGATGCCGGGACTGCGTATGGCTACACCTTC. Amino acid sequence: CASSLDAGTAYGYTF.

The chain's CDR3 is CASSTSGRVAGELFF. The CDR3 DNA reads as TGTGCCAGCAGTACTAGCGGGAGGGTCGCCGGGGAGCTGTTTTTT. The chain carries TRBV6-6 and TRBJ2-2, with TRBD2 identical over 13 bases. Germline trimming cut 5 bases from V and 6 bases from J; bases unmatched to any gene: 3. CDR1 and CDR2 (germline): MNHNY, SVGAGI (reference sequence). The CDR3 runs to 15 residues.